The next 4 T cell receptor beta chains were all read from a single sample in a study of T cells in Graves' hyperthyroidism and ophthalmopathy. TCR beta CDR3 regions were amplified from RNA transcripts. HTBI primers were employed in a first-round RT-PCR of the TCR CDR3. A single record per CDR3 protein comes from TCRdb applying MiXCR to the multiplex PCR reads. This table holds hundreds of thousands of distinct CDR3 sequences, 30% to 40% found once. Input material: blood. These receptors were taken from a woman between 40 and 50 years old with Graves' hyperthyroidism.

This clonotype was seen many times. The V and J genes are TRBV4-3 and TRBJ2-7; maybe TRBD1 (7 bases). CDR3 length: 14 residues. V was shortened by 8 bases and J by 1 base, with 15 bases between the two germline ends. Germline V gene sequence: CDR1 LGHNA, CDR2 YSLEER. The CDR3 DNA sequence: TGCGCCAGCTCCCAGGGGGGCGCGTCCTACGAGCAGTACTTC. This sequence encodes CASSQGGASYEQYF.

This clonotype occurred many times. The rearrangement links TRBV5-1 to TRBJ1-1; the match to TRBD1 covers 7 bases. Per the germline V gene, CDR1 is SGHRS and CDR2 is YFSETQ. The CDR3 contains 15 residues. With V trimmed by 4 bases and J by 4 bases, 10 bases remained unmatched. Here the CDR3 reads CASSTYTGAGTEAFF. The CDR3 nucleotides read TGCGCCAGCAGCACTTACACAGGGGCAGGCACTGAAGCTTTCTTT.

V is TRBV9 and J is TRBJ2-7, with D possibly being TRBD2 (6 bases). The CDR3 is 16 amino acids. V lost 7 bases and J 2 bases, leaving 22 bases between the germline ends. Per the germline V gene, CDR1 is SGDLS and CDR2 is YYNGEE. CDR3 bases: TGTGCCAGCTCACCGATACCGGGACTGACAGCCTACGAGCAGTACTTC. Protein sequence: CASSPIPGLTAYEQYF. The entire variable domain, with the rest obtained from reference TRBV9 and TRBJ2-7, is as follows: DSGVTQTPKHLITATGQRVTLRCSPRSGDLSVYWYQQSLDQGLQFLIQYYNGEERAKGNILERFSAQQFPDLHSELNLSSLELGDSALYFCASSPIPGLTAYEQYFGPGTRLTVT.

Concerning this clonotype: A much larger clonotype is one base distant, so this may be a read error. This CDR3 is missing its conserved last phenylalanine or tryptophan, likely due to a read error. CDR3 in amino acids: CASSGTAQNTEAFL. For the CDR3, the DNA is TGTGCCAGCAGCGGGACAGCACAGAACACTGAAGCTTTCCTT. The rearrangement uses TRBV9 and TRBJ1-1, with D possibly matching TRBD1 (6 bases). CDR1 is SGDLS and CDR2 is YYNGEE in the germline V gene. The CDR3 totals 14 residues. Trimming cost V 3 bases and J 1 base, with 10 bases left between them.